The rows below give T cell receptor beta chains drawn from one sample of a study of T-cell memory formation after mild COVID-19. A single record per CDR3 protein comes from TCRdb applying MiXCR to the 5' RACE reads. The sample yields 380,000 or so distinct CDR3 sequences, around 13% seen once. Sequenced input: PBMCs or a T cell subset sorted from them (not recorded which). These receptors came from a man between 18 and 29 years old who had mild COVID-19 (a few samples of this study predate the infection). Cell type and time point are not known. CDR3s include the opening cysteine and the closing phenylalanine or tryptophan. The D gene is left open where the match is weak. Part of the rows lack a size; the others show once, few, many or a class for expanded clones.

D gene | J gene | clone size | V gene | CDR3 DNA | CDR3 protein
. | TRBJ2-3 | many | TRBV12-3/TRBV12-4 | TGTGCCAGCAGCTACCGGGGGGCGACAGATACGCAGTATTTT | CASSYRGATDTQYF
. | TRBJ2-1 | . | TRBV7-2 | TGTGCCAGCAGCCCATGGGGGCGGGGGAGTTCCTACAATGAGCAGTTCTTC | CASSPWGRGSSYNEQFF
. | TRBJ2-2 | . | TRBV7-3 | TGTGCCAGCAGCTCGCTGGGGAGGAACACCGGGGAGCTGTTTTTT | CASSSLGRNTGELFF
TRBD1 | TRBJ1-5 | few | TRBV28 | TGTGCCAGCAGTACCCTGGGACAGGGGACGGGCAATCAGCCCCAGCATTTT | CASSTLGQGTGNQPQHF
TRBD1 | TRBJ1-4 | . | TRBV12-5 | TGTGCTAGTGGTTACGAACGAGGACAGGGAAACGAAAAACTGTTTTTT | CASGYERGQGNEKLFF
. | TRBJ1-2 | . | TRBV24-1 | TGTGCCACCAGTGACCACCAACAGGGACGAGGCTACACCTTC | CATSDHQQGRGYTF
. | TRBJ1-2 | many | TRBV5-5 | TGTGCCAGCAGCTTTCCAGGGCACTATGGCTACACCTTC | CASSFPGHYGYTF
. | TRBJ2-7 | . | TRBV5-1 | TGCGCCAGCAGCTTCGGACCCGAAGGGGACGAGCAGTACTTC | CASSFGPEGDEQYF
. | TRBJ1-3 | once | TRBV18 | TGTGCCAGCTCACCTTCAGAGAGCTCTGGAAACACCATATATTTT | CASSPSESSGNTIYF
. | TRBJ1-1 | few | TRBV20-1 | TGCAGTGCTACCTCCCCCCAGGGAACTGAAGCTTTCTTT | CSATSPQGTEAFF
TRBD2 | TRBJ2-3 | few | TRBV13 | TGTGCCAGCAGCCCCGGGACTAGCGGATCGGGCGGCACAGATACGCAGTATTTT | CASSPGTSGSGGTDTQYF
. | TRBJ1-2 | . | TRBV3-1 | TGTGCCAGCACCGGTGGCGGGAACTATGGCTACACCTTC | CASTGGGNYGYTF
. | TRBJ2-7 | few | TRBV10-2 | TGCGCCAGCATTGAGGGCCGGAACCTCTCCTACGAGCAGTACTTC | CASIEGRNLSYEQYF
. | TRBJ2-2 | many | TRBV10-3 | TGTGCCATCAGTGGATCGACCGGGGAGCTGTTTTTT | CAISGSTGELFF
. | TRBJ1-1 | few | TRBV10-3 | TGTGCCATCAGACCCCCAGACGGGTTTGGCACTGAAGCTTTCTTT | CAIRPPDGFGTEAFF
TRBD1 | TRBJ1-2 | few | TRBV7-2 | TGTGCCAGCAGCTTATACGACACAGGGGGCGACGGCTACACCTTC | CASSLYDTGGDGYTF
TRBD1 | TRBJ2-7 | . | TRBV12-5 | TGTGCTAGTGGACCCGGACAGGGGGGGGACGAGCAGTACTTC | CASGPGQGGDEQYF
. | TRBJ2-5 | . | TRBV4-2 | TGTGCCAGCAGCCACAAAGAGACCCAGTACTTC | CASSHKETQYF
TRBD1 | TRBJ1-6 | many | TRBV4-3 | TGCGCCAGCAGCCCGGGGACAGGGGATAATTCACCCCTCCACTTT | CASSPGTGDNSPLHF
TRBD1 | TRBJ1-2 | . | TRBV12-3/TRBV12-4 | TGTGCCAGCAGTGACAGGGCCGCGAACTATGGCTACACCTTC | CASSDRAANYGYTF
. | TRBJ2-3 | . | TRBV7-2 | TGTGCCAGCAGCCCGGGTCAGCCAGGCACAGATACGCAGTATTTT | CASSPGQPGTDTQYF
TRBD1 | TRBJ2-3 | few | TRBV12-3/TRBV12-4 | TGTGCCAGCAGATCCGGGACAGGCGCGTATTTT | CASRSGTGAYF
. | TRBJ2-5 | few | TRBV20-1 | TGCAGTGCTCAGCCACCCTCGGAGACCCAGTACTTC | CSAQPPSETQYF
. | TRBJ1-2 | . | TRBV29-1 | TGCAGCGTTGATTTGGCTAGTACTAACTATGGCTACACCTTC | CSVDLASTNYGYTF
. | TRBJ1-5 | . | TRBV4-2 | TGTGCCAGCAGCCAAGAGGGGGTTCGCAATCAGCCCCAGCATTTT | CASSQEGVRNQPQHF
. | TRBJ2-1 | . | TRBV24-1 | TGTGCCACCAGTGACTCGGACAGAGAGCAGTTCTTC | CATSDSDREQFF
. | TRBJ2-7 | few | TRBV2 | TGTGCCAGCGGGTATACTCCCTACGAGCAGTACTTC | CASGYTPYEQYF